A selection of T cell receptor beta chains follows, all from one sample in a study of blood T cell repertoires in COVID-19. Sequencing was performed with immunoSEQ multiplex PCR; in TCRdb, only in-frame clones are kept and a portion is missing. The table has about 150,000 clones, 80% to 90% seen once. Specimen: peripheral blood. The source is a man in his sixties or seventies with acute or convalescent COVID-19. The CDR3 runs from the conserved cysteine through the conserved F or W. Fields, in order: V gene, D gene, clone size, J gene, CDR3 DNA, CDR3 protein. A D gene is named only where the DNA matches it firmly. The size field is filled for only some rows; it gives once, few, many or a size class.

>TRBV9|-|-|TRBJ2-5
TGTGCCAGCAGCGCGACAGGCATCATCCAAGAGACCCAGTACTTC
CASSATGIIQETQYF
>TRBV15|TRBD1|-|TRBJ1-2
TGTGCCACCAGCAGAGATGTCGGGACAGGGTATGGCTACACCTTC
CATSRDVGTGYGYTF
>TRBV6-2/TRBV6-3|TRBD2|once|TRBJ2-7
TGTGCCAGCAGTGAGGCGGGAGCGGGAGGTCAGGGCGAGCAGTACTTC
CASSEAGAGGQGEQYF
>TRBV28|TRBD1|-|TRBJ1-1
TGTGCCAGCAGTGGACCGGACAGGGGTACGACTGAAGCTTTCTTT
CASSGPDRGTTEAFF
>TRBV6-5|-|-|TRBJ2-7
TGTGCCAGCAGGTTCTCGGGGGAGCAGTACTTC
CASRFSGEQYF
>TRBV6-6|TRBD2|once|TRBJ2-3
TGTGCCAGCAGTCCGGAACCGGGACTAGCGGGAGCTACAGATACGCAGTATTTT
CASSPEPGLAGATDTQYF
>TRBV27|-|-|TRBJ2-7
TGTGCCAGCAGTAACCCCGGGGAGTCCTACGAGCAGTACTTC
CASSNPGESYEQYF
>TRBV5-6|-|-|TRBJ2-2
TGTGCCAGCAGCTTGGCCAGGAGGGAGAACACCGGGGAGCTGTTTTTT
CASSLARRENTGELFF
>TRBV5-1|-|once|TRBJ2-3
TGCGCCAGCAGCTTGGCCCCCTCGGGAGCCACAGATACGCAGTATTTT
CASSLAPSGATDTQYF
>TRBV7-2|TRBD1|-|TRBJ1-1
TGTGCCAGCAGCTTAGCCCTACAGGGGTACACTGAAGCTTTCTTT
CASSLALQGYTEAFF
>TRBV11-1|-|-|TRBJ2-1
TGTGCCAGCAGCCTCGACAGAAACAATGAGCAGTTCTTC
CASSLDRNNEQFF
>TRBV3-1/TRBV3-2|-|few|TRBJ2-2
TGTGCCAGCAGCCAAGATAGCACCGGGGAGCTGTTTTTT
CASSQDSTGELFF
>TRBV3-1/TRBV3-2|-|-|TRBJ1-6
TGTGCCAGCAGCCAAGCGGGGGGGAATTCACCCCTCCACTTT
CASSQAGGNSPLHF
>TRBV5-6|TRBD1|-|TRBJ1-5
TGTGCCAGCAGCTTGGAGGGGGCAAGCAATCAGCCCCAGCATTTT
CASSLEGASNQPQHF
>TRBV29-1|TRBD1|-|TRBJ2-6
TGCAGCGTTGAAGATGCGACAGGGGGGAGCTCTGGGGCCAACGTCCTGACTTTC
CSVEDATGGSSGANVLTF
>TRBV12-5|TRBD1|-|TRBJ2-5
TGTGCTAGTGCACAGGGACAGGGGACGCAAGAGACCCAGTACTTC
CASAQGQGTQETQYF
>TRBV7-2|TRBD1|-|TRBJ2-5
TGTGCCAGCAGCTTAGACAGGGGGCAGGAGACCCAGTACTTC
CASSLDRGQETQYF
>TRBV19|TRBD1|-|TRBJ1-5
TGTGCCAGTACCCCCGACAGGGGGGGTGGGCCCCAGCATTTT
CASTPDRGGGPQHF
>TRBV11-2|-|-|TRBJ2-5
TGTGCCAGCAGCACCGGGTCTCAAGAGACCCAGTACTTC
CASSTGSQETQYF
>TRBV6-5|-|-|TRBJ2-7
TGTGCCAGCAGTTACTCGACTAGCTACGAGCAGTACTTC
CASSYSTSYEQYF
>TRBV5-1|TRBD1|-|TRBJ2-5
TGCGCCAGCAGCAGGGGACAGGGGGGCGAGGAGACCCAGTACTTC
CASSRGQGGEETQYF
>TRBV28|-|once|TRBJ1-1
TGTGCCAGCAGTTTGGAGGGCACTGAAGCTTTCTTT
CASSLEGTEAFF
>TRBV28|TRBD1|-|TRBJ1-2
TGTGCCAGCAGATCTCCCGGGACAGGGAACTATGGCTACACCTTC
CASRSPGTGNYGYTF
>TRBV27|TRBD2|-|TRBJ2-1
TGTGCCAGCAGTTCCCTGAATTTTGGACTAGCGGGGATCCACAATGAGCAGTTCTTC
CASSSLNFGLAGIHNEQFF
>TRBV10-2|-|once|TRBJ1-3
TGCGCCAGCAGTGAGATCGGGGGGACCCCTGGAAACACCATATATTTT
CASSEIGGTPGNTIYF
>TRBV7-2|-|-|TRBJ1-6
TGTGCCAGCAGCGGCAGGGATTCACCCCTCCACTTT
CASSGRDSPLHF
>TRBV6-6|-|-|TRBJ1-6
TGTGCCAGCAGTTACCGGGATAATTCACCCCTCCACTTT
CASSYRDNSPLHF
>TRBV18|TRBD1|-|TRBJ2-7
TGTGCCAGCTCCTCGGACAGGGGGCCCTACGAGCAGTACTTC
CASSSDRGPYEQYF
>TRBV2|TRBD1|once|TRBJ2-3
TGTGCCAGCAGTGCCCTTGACAGGGATTATACGCAGTATTTT
CASSALDRDYTQYF
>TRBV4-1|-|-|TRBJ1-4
TGCGCCAGCAGCCAAGAAAGGGTCCCGGGAGAAAAACTGTTTTTT
CASSQERVPGEKLFF
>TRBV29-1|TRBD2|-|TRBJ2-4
TGCAGCGTTGTGACTAGCTACGCCAAAAACATTCAGTACTTC
CSVVTSYAKNIQYF
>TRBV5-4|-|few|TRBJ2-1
TGTGCCAGCAGCTGGGGGCTAGCGGCCGGGGATGAGCAGTTCTTC
CASSWGLAAGDEQFF
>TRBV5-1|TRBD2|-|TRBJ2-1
TGCGCCAGCACCCCGGGGAGCGGGGTGGATGAGCAGTTCTTC
CASTPGSGVDEQFF
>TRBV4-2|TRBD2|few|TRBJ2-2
TGTGCCAGCAGCCAAAACCGGGAGGTTACCGGGGAGCTGTTTTTT
CASSQNREVTGELFF
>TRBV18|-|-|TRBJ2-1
TGTGCCAGCTCACCACTGGGGACAAGCTCCTACAATGAGCAGTTCTTC
CASSPLGTSSYNEQFF
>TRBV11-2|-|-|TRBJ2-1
TGTGCCAGCAGCTTAGGGCAGGCCAACAATGAGCAGTTCTTC
CASSLGQANNEQFF
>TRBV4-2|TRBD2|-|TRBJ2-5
TGTGCCAGCAGCGAACCGGGACTAGAGTGGGAGACCCAGTACTTC
CASSEPGLEWETQYF
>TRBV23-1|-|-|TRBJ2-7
TGCGCCAGCACCAGGAGGTACGAGCAGTACTTC
CASTRRYEQYF
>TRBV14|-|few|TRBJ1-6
TGTGCCAGCAGCCAAGATTCGGGACTGATTATATCACCCCTCCACTTT
CASSQDSGLIISPLHF
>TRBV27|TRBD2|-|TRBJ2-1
TGTGCCAGCAGCCGGACTAGCGGGGGAAGTCGGTTCTTC
CASSRTSGGSRFF
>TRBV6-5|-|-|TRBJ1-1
TGTGCCAGCAGAAAGACAGGCGGGACTGAAGCTTTCTTT
CASRKTGGTEAFF
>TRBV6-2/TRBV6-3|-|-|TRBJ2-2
TGTGCCAGCAGTTACTCGCTTCGAGCGTCCAACACCGGGGAGCTGTTTTTT
CASSYSLRASNTGELFF
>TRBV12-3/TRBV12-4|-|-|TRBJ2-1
TGTGCCAGCAGTTTAACAGGGAGTGAGCAGTTCTTC
CASSLTGSEQFF
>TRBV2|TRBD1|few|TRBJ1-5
TGTGCCAGCAGTTGGAGACAGGGCCGTAGCAATCAGCCCCAGCATTTT
CASSWRQGRSNQPQHF
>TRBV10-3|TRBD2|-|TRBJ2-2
TGTGCCATCAGTGATAGCGGGAGAAACACCGGGGAGCTGTTTTTT
CAISDSGRNTGELFF
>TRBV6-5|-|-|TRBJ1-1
TGTGCCAGCAAACAAGGGAACAGGGAAGCTTTCTTT
CASKQGNREAFF
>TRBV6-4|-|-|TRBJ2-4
TGTGCCAGCAGCCAGGAACGGGAAGGCATTCAGTACTTC
CASSQEREGIQYF
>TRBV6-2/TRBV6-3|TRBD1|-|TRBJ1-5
TGTGCCAGCAGTTCAAACCGCGGACAGGGGGGGGATCAGCCCCAGCATTTT
CASSSNRGQGGDQPQHF
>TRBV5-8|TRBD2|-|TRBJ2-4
TGTGCCAGCAGCCCCGGACTAGCGGGAGCGGGAGCCAAAAACATTCAGTACTTC
CASSPGLAGAGAKNIQYF
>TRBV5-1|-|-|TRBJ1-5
TGCGCCAGCAGCTTGGACACATATCAGCCCCAGCATTTT
CASSLDTYQPQHF
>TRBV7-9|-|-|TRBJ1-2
TGTGCCAGCAGTCCATCAGGCGGGGGGCGAGATGGCTACACCTTC
CASSPSGGGRDGYTF
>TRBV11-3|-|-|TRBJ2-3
TGTGCCAGCAGTATCAGCACAGATACGCAGTATTTT
CASSISTDTQYF
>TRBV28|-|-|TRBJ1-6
TGTGCCAGCTCTCTCCCGGGACACCAATCCTCCTATAATTCACCCCTCCACTTT
CASSLPGHQSSYNSPLHF
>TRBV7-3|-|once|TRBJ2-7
TGTGCCAGCAGCCCCGACCCTAGCGCCCGCTACGAGCAGTACTTC
CASSPDPSARYEQYF
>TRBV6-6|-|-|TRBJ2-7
TGTGCCAGCAGTTACTCGACGGGACACAGCTCCTACGAGCAGTACTTC
CASSYSTGHSSYEQYF
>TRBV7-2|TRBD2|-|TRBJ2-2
TGTGCCAGCAGCCCTACTCTAGCGGGTTTATACACCGGGGAGCTGTTTTTT
CASSPTLAGLYTGELFF
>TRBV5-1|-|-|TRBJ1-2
TGCGCCAGCAGCTTTGGGCAGGGTGGCGATGGCTACACCTTC
CASSFGQGGDGYTF
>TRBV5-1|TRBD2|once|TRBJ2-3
TGCGCCAGCATGGCTAGCGGGACCGCTTATACGCAGTATTTT
CASMASGTAYTQYF
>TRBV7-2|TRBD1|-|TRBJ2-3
TGTGCCAGCAGCTTGGGGACAGGGACAGATACGCAGTATTTT
CASSLGTGTDTQYF
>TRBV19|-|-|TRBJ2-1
TGTGCCAGTAGGAAGGCTAGCTCCTACAATGAGCAGTTCTTC
CASRKASSYNEQFF